One and the same sample provided the 5 T cell receptor beta chains below, sequenced in a study of early T cells in non-severe SARS-CoV-2 infection. Using its own MiXCR run on the 5' RACE reads, TCRdb lists one record per CDR3 protein. The table records tens of thousands of distinct CDR3 sequences, 9.5% to 15% of them present only once. The sequenced sample consisted of whole blood. Receptor source: an adult who was a healthcare worker with PCR-confirmed SARS-CoV-2 infection or an uninfected control (not recorded which).

Of note for this clonotype: A much larger clone lies a single base off, so this may be a read error. The gene calls are TRBV7-9 and TRBJ1-6; 7 bases align to TRBD1. Per germline, CDR1 SEHNR and CDR2 FQNEAQ (reference sequence). This CDR3 has 16 amino acids. The CDR3 coding sequence is TGTGCCAGCAGCTTTTCGCCAGGGGGGCCCAATTCACCCCACCACTTT. It specifies CASSFSPGGPNSPHHF. Full variable domain (rest looked up from reference TRBV7-9 and TRBJ1-6): DTGVSQNPRHKITKRGQNVTFRCDPISEHNRLYWYRQTLGQGPEFLTYFQNEAQLEKSRLLSDRFSAERPKGSFSTLEIQRTEQGDSAMYLCASSFSPGGPNSPHHFGNGTRLTVT.

This clonotype was counted only a few times. This chain joins TRBV28 and TRBJ2-7, with D perhaps TRBD1 (5 bases). Germline V gene lookup returns CDR1 MDHEN and CDR2 SYDVKM. There are 16 residues in the CDR3. V was clipped by 3 bases and J by 0 bases, with 15 bases between them. In DNA, the CDR3 is TGTGCCAGCAGTTTCCCCCCGGACACTTCCTCCTACGAGCAGTACTTC. As protein: CASSFPPDTSSYEQYF.

This clonotype has a count of ten or more. The chain is built from TRBV18 and TRBJ2-7; TRBD1 might be the D (6 bases). The CDR3 is 15 amino acids. The germline V gene has CDR1 KGHSH and CDR2 LQKENI. The V end was cut by 1 base, the J end by 3 bases, with 13 bases between. This CDR3 is CASSPREGGIYEQYF. In DNA form, the CDR3 reads TGTGCCAGCTCACCACGGGAAGGGGGAATCTACGAGCAGTACTTC.

This clonotype has ten or more counts. The rearrangement links TRBV6-1 to TRBJ1-5; 10 bases match TRBD1. The CDR3 totals 15 residues. The ends lost 6 bases at V and 4 bases at J; junction bases unmatched: 6. Germline loops: CDR1 MNHNS, CDR2 SASEGT. In nucleotides, the CDR3 is TGTGCCAGCAGCCCCCGACAGGGGGCAAATCAGCCCCAGCATTTT. Translated, it gives CASSPRQGANQPQHF.

The chain joins TRBV7-9 to TRBJ2-1; no clear D. Germline V gives CDR1 SEHNR, CDR2 FQNEAQ (reference sequence). Trimming removed 5 bases at V and 2 bases at J, with 16 bases between. This CDR3 region has 16 residues. The DNA of the CDR3 is TGTGCCAGCAGCCACCTAGAGAAGGGCGCCTACAATGAGCAGTTCTTC. Amino acids: CASSHLEKGAYNEQFF. The full variable domain, in which reference TRBV7-9 and TRBJ2-1 provide the parts outside the CDR3, is DTGVSQNPRHKITKRGQNVTFRCDPISEHNRLYWYRQTLGQGPEFLTYFQNEAQLEKSRLLSDRFSAERPKGSFSTLEIQRTEQGDSAMYLCASSHLEKGAYNEQFFGPGTRLTVL.